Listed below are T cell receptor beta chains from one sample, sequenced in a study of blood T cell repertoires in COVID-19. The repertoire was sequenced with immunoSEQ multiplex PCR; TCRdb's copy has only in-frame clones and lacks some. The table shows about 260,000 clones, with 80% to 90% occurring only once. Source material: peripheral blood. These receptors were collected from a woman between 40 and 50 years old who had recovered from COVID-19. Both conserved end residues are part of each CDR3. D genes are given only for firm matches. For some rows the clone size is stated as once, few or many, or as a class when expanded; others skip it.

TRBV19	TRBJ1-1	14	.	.	TGTGCCAGTAGTCCTGAACAGGGGAACACTGAAGCTTTCTTT	CASSPEQGNTEAFF
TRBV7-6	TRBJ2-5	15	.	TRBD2	TGTGCCAGCAGCTTAGGACTAGCGGGCCAAGAGACCCAGTACTTC	CASSLGLAGQETQYF
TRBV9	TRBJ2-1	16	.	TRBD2	TGTGCCAGCAGCGTAGGGGCTAGCGGGGGGGCCCGGGAGCAGTTCTTC	CASSVGASGGAREQFF
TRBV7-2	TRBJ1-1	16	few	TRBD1	TGTGCCAGCAGCTTGAGACAGGGGGCCGACCGTGGTGAAGCTTTCTTT	CASSLRQGADRGEAFF
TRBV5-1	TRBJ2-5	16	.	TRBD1	TGCGCCAGCAGCTATCAAGAGACAGGGCTCGGGGAGACCCAGTACTTC	CASSYQETGLGETQYF
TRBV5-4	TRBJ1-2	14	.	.	TGTGCCAGCAGCTTGGAGGGGTTAGGATATGGCTACACCTTC	CASSLEGLGYGYTF
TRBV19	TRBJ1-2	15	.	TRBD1	TGTGCCAGTAGTGTCAACAGGGGGCGCCTCTATGGCTACACCTTC	CASSVNRGRLYGYTF
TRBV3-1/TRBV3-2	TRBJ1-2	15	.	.	TGTGCCAGCAGCCAATCGGTCGACAGACCCTATGGCTACACCTTC	CASSQSVDRPYGYTF
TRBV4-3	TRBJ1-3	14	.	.	TGCGCCAGCAGCCAAGGGAGGATAAGGACCACCATATATTTT	CASSQGRIRTTIYF
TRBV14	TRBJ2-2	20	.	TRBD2	TGTGCCAGCAGCCAACAACCTACCAACCTGGCGGGGGGGCCGAACGGGGAGCTGTTTTTT	CASSQQPTNLAGGPNGELFF
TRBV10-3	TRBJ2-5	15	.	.	TGTGCCATCAGTGAGTCTGGGAGTAGAGGAGAGACCCAGTACTTC	CAISESGSRGETQYF
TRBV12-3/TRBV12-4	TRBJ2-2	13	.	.	TGTGCCAGCAGTTTCCTGTACACCGGGGAGCTGTTTTTT	CASSFLYTGELFF
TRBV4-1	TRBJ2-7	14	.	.	TGCGCCAGCAGTCGGGACATTCTGACCTACGAGCAGTACTTC	CASSRDILTYEQYF
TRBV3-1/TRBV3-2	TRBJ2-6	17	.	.	TGTGCCAGCAGTGGCCTAAAAGGGGTACGTGGGGCCAACGTCCTGACTTTC	CASSGLKGVRGANVLTF
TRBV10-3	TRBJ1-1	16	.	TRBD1	TGTGCCATCAGTGGTCCCGGGACAGGGCTGAACACTGAAGCTTTCTTT	CAISGPGTGLNTEAFF
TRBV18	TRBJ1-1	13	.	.	TGTGCCAGCTCGAACCTTCTAGACGCTGAAGCTTTCTTT	CASSNLLDAEAFF
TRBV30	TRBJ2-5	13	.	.	TGTGCCTGGACGCGACAGATCCAAGAGACCCAGTACTTC	CAWTRQIQETQYF
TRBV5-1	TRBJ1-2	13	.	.	TGCGCCAGCAGCTTGGAGGGGCTCCGCGGCTACACCTTC	CASSLEGLRGYTF
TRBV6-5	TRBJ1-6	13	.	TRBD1	TGTGCCAGCAGTAGGGACAGTAATTCACCCCTCCACTTT	CASSRDSNSPLHF
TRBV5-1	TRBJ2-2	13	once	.	TGCGCCAGTGAACAGGGCACCGCCGGGGAGCTGTTTTTT	CASEQGTAGELFF
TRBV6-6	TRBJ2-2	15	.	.	TGTGCCAGCAGTTACTCTGAAAAGCAAACCGGGGAGCTGTTTTTT	CASSYSEKQTGELFF
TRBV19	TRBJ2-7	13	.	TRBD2	TGTGCCAGTAGTATAATGAGGGAGGGCGAGCAGTACTTC	CASSIMREGEQYF
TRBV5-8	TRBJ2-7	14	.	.	TGTGCCAGCAGCTTCACTAGACGGACCTACGAGCAGTACTTC	CASSFTRRTYEQYF
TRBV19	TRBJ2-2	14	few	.	TGTGCCAGTAGTATAGTTGGCAACACCGGGGAGCTGTTTTTT	CASSIVGNTGELFF
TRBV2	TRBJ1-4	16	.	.	TGTGCCAGCAGTGGACTGCTCCGGACAACTAATGAAAAACTGTTTTTT	CASSGLLRTTNEKLFF
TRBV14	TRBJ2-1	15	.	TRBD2	TGTGCCAGCAGTCACCTAGCGGGGAGTTCGAATGAGCAGTTCTTC	CASSHLAGSSNEQFF
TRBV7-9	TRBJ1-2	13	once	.	TGTGCCAGCAGCTTATGGAGGGAGGAAGGCTACACCTTC	CASSLWREEGYTF
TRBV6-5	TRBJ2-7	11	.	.	TGTGCCAGCAGCTGGGCGGGAGAGCAGTACTTC	CASSWAGEQYF
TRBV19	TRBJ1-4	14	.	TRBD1	TGTGCCAGTAGTGCCGGGACAGGCGGCGAAAAACTGTTTTTT	CASSAGTGGEKLFF
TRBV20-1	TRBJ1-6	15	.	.	TGCAGTGCTAGTGGCGAGGGTTCCGATGGCTCACCCCTCCACTTT	CSASGEGSDGSPLHF
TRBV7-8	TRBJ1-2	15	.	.	TGTGCCAGCAGCTTAGAGGTGGAGGGAAATGAAGGCTACACCTTC	CASSLEVEGNEGYTF
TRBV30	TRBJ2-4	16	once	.	TGTGCCTGGAGCCCTCTAGGTGGAATAGCCAAAAACATTCAGTACTTC	CAWSPLGGIAKNIQYF
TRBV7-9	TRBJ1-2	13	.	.	TGTGCCAGCAGCCAAACAGCTAACTATGGCTACACCTTC	CASSQTANYGYTF
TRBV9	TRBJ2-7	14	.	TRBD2	TGTGCCAGCAGCGCCGGGACTAGCGGTTACGAGCAGTACTTC	CASSAGTSGYEQYF
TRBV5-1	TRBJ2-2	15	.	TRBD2	TGCGCCAGCGGAAGACTAGCGGCAGACACCGGGGAGCTGTTTTTT	CASGRLAADTGELFF
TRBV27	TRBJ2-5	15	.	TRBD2	TGTGCCAGCAGTCCGGGACTAGCGGGGCCAGAGACCCAGTACTTC	CASSPGLAGPETQYF